A selection of T cell receptor beta chains follows, all from one sample in a study of blood T cell repertoires in COVID-19. Assay: immunoSEQ multiplex PCR; the TCRdb copy retains only in-frame clones and omits some. The profile shows some 60,000 clones, about 77% of them singletons. Sequenced material: peripheral blood. These receptors were collected from a human donor in a cohort sampled during active COVID-19. Both conserved end residues are part of each CDR3. The D gene is left open where the match is weak.

d_gene,v_gene,j_gene,CDR3aa,CDR3nt
TRBD2,TRBV11-2,TRBJ2-3,CASSSSGGASGDTQYF,TGTGCCAGCAGCTCTAGCGGGGGCGCCTCCGGAGATACGCAGTATTTT
NA,TRBV9,TRBJ2-3,CASSVAGGIHTDTQYF,TGTGCCAGCAGCGTAGCAGGGGGGATCCACACAGATACGCAGTATTTT
TRBD1,TRBV29-1,TRBJ1-1,CSETGLGIEAFF,TGCAGCGAGACAGGGTTAGGAATTGAAGCTTTCTTT
NA,TRBV12-3/TRBV12-4,TRBJ1-2,CASGWVLGDGYTF,TGTGCCAGCGGCTGGGTCCTAGGCGATGGCTACACCTTC
TRBD1,TRBV19,TRBJ1-2,CASSIGGQGSYGYTF,TGTGCCAGTAGTATAGGGGGACAGGGGAGCTATGGCTACACCTTC
NA,TRBV5-1,TRBJ2-5,CASSFWGGETQYF,TGCGCCAGCAGCTTTTGGGGCGGAGAGACCCAGTACTTC
TRBD2,TRBV7-9,TRBJ2-5,CASSLVSGGARETQYF,TGTGCCAGCAGCTTAGTTAGCGGGGGGGCCCGAGAGACCCAGTACTTC
TRBD1,TRBV5-1,TRBJ2-1,CASSGRGRRTYNEQFF,TGCGCCAGCAGCGGCAGGGGGCGAAGGACCTACAATGAGCAGTTCTTC
TRBD2,TRBV12-5,TRBJ2-3,CASGLVLGGRGTDTQYF,TGTGCTAGTGGTTTGGTACTCGGCGGGAGAGGCACAGATACGCAGTATTTT
NA,TRBV18,TRBJ1-2,CASSPRTATNYGYTF,TGTGCCAGCTCACCTCGGACAGCGACTAACTATGGCTACACCTTC
NA,TRBV7-2,TRBJ2-7,CASSATGTSYEQYF,TGTGCCAGCAGCGCTACGGGTACCTCCTACGAGCAGTACTTC